The 5 T cell receptor beta chains given below trace back to one sample, sequenced in a study of CD8 T cell repertoires and HIV-1 epitope variants. Some clones are missing from TCRdb's copy, which holds only in-frame ones; the method was immunoSEQ multiplex PCR. The sample yields approximately 3,500 clones, roughly 70% seen once. Their antigens are not known. Sequencing used cultured CD8+ T cells derived from PBMCs. All receptors come from a male donor with HIV.

The J gene is TRBJ1-2, the V gene TRBV9; TRBD1 aligns across 8 bases. J gave up 6 bases and V 1 base, and 8 bases lay outside the gene matches. Germline-derived CDR1 and CDR2 are SGDLS and YYNGEE. The CDR3 covers 15 residues. CDR3 amino acids: CASSVSGGGGNGYTF. Here the CDR3 DNA reads TGTGCCAGCAGCGTATCAGGGGGCGGAGGAAATGGCTACACCTTC.

Details on this clone: The junction departs from germline at one end; a sequencing error may be responsible. The chain recombines TRBV27 with TRBJ2-1; 8 nucleotides agree with TRBD1. The CDR3 spans 15 residues. Germline CDR1 MNHEY, CDR2 SMNVEV (reference sequence). CDR3 sequence reads: CASSLEGTGYSEQFF. As DNA, the CDR3 is TGTGCCAGCAGCTTAGAAGGGACAGGCTACAGTGAGCAGTTCTTC.

This clone was recorded a few times. A read error may produce the germline difference seen at one junction end. CDR3 protein: CASSLGTRAWGF. The CDR3 nucleotides read TGTGCCAGCAGCTTAGGGACACGGGCGTGGGGATTC. The chain recombines TRBV7-9 with TRBJ2-7, with D maybe TRBD1 (5 bases). This CDR3 has 12 residues. Germline CDR1 reads SEHNR; CDR2 reads FQNEAQ (reference sequence).

The chain employs TRBV4-1 and TRBJ2-1; D call uncertain. V was pared by 3 bases and J by 3 bases, with 18 bases between. This CDR3 spans 17 amino acids. Germline-derived CDR1 and CDR2 are MGHRA and YSYEKL. CDR3 region: CASSHSTGPPVYNEQFF. The CDR3 nucleotides read TGCGCCAGCAGCCACTCGACCGGGCCCCCCGTCTACAATGAGCAGTTCTTC.

This clone was seen once. The chain is built from TRBV27 and TRBJ2-2, with D uncertain. This CDR3 is built from 15 residues. V was pared by 5 bases and J by 3 bases, with 13 bases between. From germline, CDR1 is MNHEY and CDR2 SMNVEV (reference sequence). The chain's CDR3 is CASSPVGSDTGELFF. CDR3 coding DNA: TGTGCCAGCAGTCCCGTTGGGTCTGACACCGGGGAGCTGTTTTTT.